One and the same sample provided the 23 T cell receptor beta chains below, sequenced in a study of monozygotic twins with inflammatory bowel disease. TCRdb re-analyzed the 5' RACE reads; it lists each CDR3 protein once, without DNA. The table lists 300,000 to 400,000 distinct CDR3 sequences. Sequencing input: blood. These TCRs come from a human donor with ulcerative colitis or Crohn's disease, or a healthy co-twin of an affected twin (not recorded which).

The chain recombines TRBV4-1 with TRBJ1-4; the D gene TCRdb calls, TRBD1, cannot be checked with no DNA. The CDR3 covers 18 residues. Germline CDR1 is MGHRA and CDR2 is YSYEKL. This CDR3 is CASSQMVVDRGPREKLFF.

V and J are TRBV5-1 and TRBJ2-1; the TCRdb D gene call, TRBD1, has no DNA to confirm it. The length of the CDR3 is 15 residues. CDR1 is SGHRS, CDR2 YFSETQ, per germline. This CDR3 reads CASSRAGGLGNEQFF.

CDR3 amino acids: CASSLASGAADTQYF. The chain recombines TRBV5-1 with TRBJ2-3; TCRdb calls TRBD1, which cannot be checked without DNA. The germline V gene has CDR1 SGHRS and CDR2 YFSETQ. The CDR3 extends over 15 amino acids. The complete variable domain, with remaining parts taken from reference TRBV5-1 and TRBJ2-3, reads KAGVTQTPRYLIKTRGQQVTLSCSPISGHRSVSWYQQTPGQGLQFLFEYFSETQRNKGNFPGRFSGRQFSNSRSEMNVSTLELGDSALYLCASSLASGAADTQYFGPGTRLTVL.

The rearrangement joins TRBV27 to TRBJ1-6. This CDR3 region has 12 residues. Per germline, CDR1 MNHEY and CDR2 SMNVEV (reference sequence). The CDR3 reads CASRTGNSPLHF.

The V gene is TRBV10-3, the J gene TRBJ1-1; as DNA is missing, the TRBD1 call by TCRdb cannot be tested. This CDR3 region has 14 residues. Germline V lookup: CDR1 ENHRY, CDR2 SYGVKD. The CDR3 loop is CAISEKQANTEAFF.

V gene TRBV13 combines with J gene TRBJ2-7. The CDR3 covers 14 residues. CDR1 is PRHDT, CDR2 FYEKMQ, per germline (reference sequence). The CDR3 here is CASSSLSLSYEQYF.

The gene calls are TRBV5-1 and TRBJ2-7; the TRBD1 assignment by TCRdb is unverifiable without DNA. Per germline, CDR1 SGHRS and CDR2 YFSETQ. This CDR3 has 16 residues. The CDR3 spells CASSRARDRATHEQYF.

The V and J genes are TRBV29-1 and TRBJ1-5; without DNA, the TCRdb call of TRBD1 cannot be checked. The CDR3 covers 13 residues. Germline CDR1 is SQVTM and CDR2 is ANQGSEA. CDR3 sequence reads: CRVGSGVGQPQHF.

J is TRBJ1-1 and V is TRBV11-2. CDR1 SGHAT and CDR2 FQNNGV come from the germline V gene. The CDR3 is 11 residues long. Here the CDR3 reads CASSSTAGAFF.

This CDR3 reads CSVETVPTETTDTQYF. The rearrangement joins TRBV29-1 to TRBJ2-3; without DNA, the TCRdb call of TRBD1 cannot be checked. From germline, CDR1 is SQVTM and CDR2 ANQGSEA. The CDR3 runs 16 residues.

The chain's CDR3 is CARGTSGNTGELFF. The rearrangement uses TRBV7-2 and TRBJ2-2; TCRdb reports TRBD2, a call that lacks DNA to check it against. The CDR3 has 14 residues. In germline, CDR1 is SGHTA, CDR2 FQGNSA.

This chain uses TRBV28 with TRBJ1-6. The CDR3 is 16 amino acids. From germline, CDR1 is MDHEN and CDR2 SYDVKM. Here the CDR3 reads CASSLPGLTTHSPLHF. Looking up the rest from reference TRBV28 and TRBJ1-6 gives the full variable domain: DVKVTQSSRYLVKRTGEKVFLECVQDMDHENMFWYRQDPGLGLRLIYFSYDVKMKEKGDIPEGYSVSREKKERFSLILESASTNQTSMYLCASSLPGLTTHSPLHFGNGTRLTVT.

The gene calls are TRBV5-1 and TRBJ2-1. CDR1 SGHRS and CDR2 YFSETQ come from the germline V gene. The CDR3 totals 12 residues. CDR3 amino acids: CASSRTLDEQFF.

The V call is TRBV3-1, the J call TRBJ2-7. This CDR3 contains 14 residues. Germline values: CDR1 LGHDT, CDR2 YNNKEL (reference sequence). This CDR3 is CASSPRLGSYEQYF.

The rearrangement links TRBV20-1 to TRBJ2-7; with no DNA, the TCRdb D assignment of TRBD2 cannot be verified. This CDR3 has 15 residues. In germline, CDR1 is DFQATT, CDR2 SNEGSKA (reference sequence). The CDR3 spells CSATKAGGSSYEQYF.

The chain employs TRBV6-1 and TRBJ2-7. The germline CDR1 and CDR2 sequences are MNHNS and SASEGT. The CDR3 spans 15 residues. This CDR3 is CASSAGLLSSYEQYF.

The rearrangement uses TRBV7-2 and TRBJ2-1; without DNA, the TCRdb call of TRBD2 cannot be checked. Germline CDR1 SGHTA, CDR2 FQGNSA. The CDR3 is made up of 13 amino acids. The CDR3 loop is CASSLEGLTEQFF.

The chain is built from TRBV7-8 and TRBJ2-7; TCRdb lists TRBD1, though no DNA is available to test this call. The germline V gene has CDR1 SGHVS and CDR2 FQNEAQ. The CDR3 length is 16 residues. CDR3 residues: CASSFPRGQGKDEQYF. Combining the CDR3 with reference TRBV7-8 and TRBJ2-7 gives the whole variable domain GAGVSQSPRYKVAKRGQDVALRCDPISGHVSLFWYQQALGQGPEFLTYFQNEAQLDKSGLPSDRFFAERPEGSVSTLKIQRTQQEDSAVYLCASSFPRGQGKDEQYFGPGTRLTVT.

The rearrangement links TRBV6-5 to TRBJ1-1. Germline values: CDR1 MNHEY, CDR2 SVGAGI. The CDR3 covers 15 residues. This CDR3 reads CASSSPDSRNTEAFF.

The chain recombines TRBV20-1 with TRBJ1-2; absent DNA, TCRdb's TRBD1 call cannot be checked. The CDR3 runs to 15 residues. Germline loops: CDR1 DFQATT, CDR2 SNEGSKA (reference sequence). The CDR3 loop is CSARPPGQGNYGYTF.

The chain has TRBV20-1 and TRBJ2-5; TCRdb outputs TRBD2, but without DNA this stays unchecked. There are 14 residues in the CDR3. The germline V gene encodes CDR1 DFQATT and CDR2 SNEGSKA (reference sequence). CDR3 loop: CSAPLAGGRKTQYF.

The chain employs TRBV6-2 or TRBV6-3 and TRBJ2-3; the D call from TCRdb, TRBD2, cannot be confirmed without DNA. This CDR3 comprises 17 residues. In germline, CDR1 is MNHEY, CDR2 SVGEGT. The CDR3 region is CASSPRTSGRATDTQYF.

The chain joins TRBV20-1 to TRBJ2-4; lacking DNA, the TRBD2 call made by TCRdb goes unchecked. The CDR3 is made up of 13 amino acids. Per germline, CDR1 DFQATT and CDR2 SNEGSKA (reference sequence). The CDR3 sequence is CSASPRIFSIQYF.